The clone carrying this T cell receptor (beta chain) was seen just once. These data are taken from a study of blood T cell repertoires in COVID-19. Turning to the study itself: Researchers got acute and convalescent COVID-19 samples from the United States, Italy and Spain. T cells, B-cell-depleted T cells, or PBMCs supplied cDNA or gDNA.

This CDR3 is 14 amino acids long. V shed 5 bases and J 8 bases; nucleotides not matched to a gene: 11. Germline CDR1 is MNHEY and CDR2 is SVGAGI. Per the original methods: Amplification from reference gene primers served as the basis for estimated nucleated cell counts. Profiling relied on immunoSEQ multiplex PCR, and the TCRdb table lists in-frame clones only, not all of them. The V and J calls and the clone size are those of that table, but D and trimming were determined from the DNA. Altogether 95,000 to 100,000 clones are present, 75% to 90% being singletons, with the ten largest covering about 1.7%.

This chain connects TRBV6-5 to TRBJ1-2; 7 nucleotides agree with TRBD1. The sequenced sample consisted of peripheral blood. This clonotype was sampled from a woman in her seventies with active or convalescent COVID-19. The CDR3 DNA is TGTGCCAGCAGTCGGGTGACAGGGAGTACGGGCTACACCTTC. Translating it yields CASSRVTGSTGYTF.